The rows below give T cell receptor beta chains drawn from one sample of a study of blood T cells in healthy people across ages. MiXCR, applied by TCRdb to the 5' RACE reads, yields one record per CDR3 protein. The sample consists of over a million distinct CDR3 sequences, approximately 40% of them appearing once. The sequencing sample was made of blood. All receptors derive from a woman in her late teens or twenties in good health. Both conserved end residues are part of each CDR3. The D gene is left open where the match is weak. A clone size is listed for some rows: how often the clone was seen (once, few, many), or a class if it is expanded.

clone size	J gene	D gene	V gene	CDR3 DNA	CDR3 protein
NA	TRBJ2-1	NA	TRBV20-1	TGCAGTGCTAGAGACCCATCTGTAGGGCACGCGTTCTTC	CSARDPSVGHAFF
NA	TRBJ2-1	NA	TRBV5-1	TGCGCCAGCAGACAGACAAGCACGGGATTGCAGTTCTTC	CASRQTSTGLQFF
NA	TRBJ2-1	TRBD2	TRBV9	TGTGCCAGCAGCGCAGGTAGCGGGGGGGCCGAGCAGTTCTTC	CASSAGSGGAEQFF
many	TRBJ2-7	NA	TRBV7-2	TGTGCCAGCAGTACCGGGACTGGGACCTACGAGCAGTACTTC	CASSTGTGTYEQYF
few	TRBJ2-1	TRBD2	TRBV12-3/TRBV12-4	TGTGCCAGCAGTTTCTGGGGGACTAGCGAGCTCAATGAGCAGTTCTTC	CASSFWGTSELNEQFF
NA	TRBJ1-2	NA	TRBV28	TGTGCCAGCAGTTCTCAGGGAATCAAGGATGGCCACACCTTC	CASSSQGIKDGHTF
NA	TRBJ2-3	TRBD2	TRBV4-1	TGCGCCAGCAGGACTAGCGGGACCACAGATATGCAGTATTTT	CASRTSGTTDMQYF
NA	TRBJ2-1	NA	TRBV6-5	TGTGCCAGCAGTTATCGGACGTCAAGGGGCAATGAGCAGTTCTTC	CASSYRTSRGNEQFF
few	TRBJ1-5	NA	TRBV15	TGTGCCACCAGCACAGGTTCTAATCAGCCCCAGCATTTT	CATSTGSNQPQHF
NA	TRBJ1-2	NA	TRBV7-9	TGTGCCAGCAGCTTAGACGCCGGGATAGCCTATGGCTACACCTTC	CASSLDAGIAYGYTF
few	TRBJ2-3	TRBD1	TRBV12-3/TRBV12-4	TGTGCCAGCACCCCGGGACAGCCTTTAAACACAGATACGCAGTATTTT	CASTPGQPLNTDTQYF
NA	TRBJ2-7	TRBD2	TRBV13	TGTGCCAGCAGCTTTGGGCCGGGAGGGGACGAGCAGTACTTC	CASSFGPGGDEQYF
NA	TRBJ2-3	TRBD2	TRBV30	TGTGCCTGCCGACCGCCTAGCGGGGGGCGAATAGATACGCAGTATTTT	CACRPPSGGRIDTQYF
many	TRBJ2-7	NA	TRBV6-5	TGTGCCAGCAGTACAAGGGGGAGCTCCTACGAGCAGTACTTC	CASSTRGSSYEQYF
NA	TRBJ2-7	NA	TRBV20-1	TGCAGTGCTAGAGATCCCCCCTACGAGCAGTACTTC	CSARDPPYEQYF
NA	TRBJ2-1	NA	TRBV5-1	TGCGCCAGCAGCTTGGCACAAGCGGGCCCCGATGAGCAGTTCTTC	CASSLAQAGPDEQFF
NA	TRBJ1-5	TRBD1	TRBV12-3/TRBV12-4	TGTGCCAGCAGTTTAGGGGACAGACCTAATCAGCCCCAGCATTTT	CASSLGDRPNQPQHF
NA	TRBJ2-1	TRBD2	TRBV3-1	TGTGCCAGCATTGGAGCGGGAGAGATAAGCTCCTACAATGAGCAGTTCTTC	CASIGAGEISSYNEQFF
NA	TRBJ1-1	NA	TRBV20-1	TGCAGTGCTAGCTCTGGACGGGGCACTGAAGCTTTCTTT	CSASSGRGTEAFF
NA	TRBJ1-1	NA	TRBV6-1	TGTGCCAGCAGTGAAGCCCCAAGAGCGAACACTGAAGCTTTCTTT	CASSEAPRANTEAFF
few	TRBJ2-7	TRBD2	TRBV7-2	TGTGCCAGCAGCATATTTAGCGGGAGTCGGTACGAGCAGTACTTC	CASSIFSGSRYEQYF
few	TRBJ1-2	NA	TRBV3-1	TGTGCCAGCAGCCAAGGATTTAGGGCCCGTAGCCGAAACTATGGCTACACCTTC	CASSQGFRARSRNYGYTF
few	TRBJ2-7	TRBD1	TRBV29-1	TGCAGCGGGAGGACAGGGAACAATGAGCAGTACTTC	CSGRTGNNEQYF
few	TRBJ1-1	NA	TRBV27	TGTGCCAGCAGTTTAGTCAGCACGATGAACACTGAAGCTTTCTTT	CASSLVSTMNTEAFF
NA	TRBJ2-4	NA	TRBV4-2	TGTGCCAGCAGCCAGGACCCGGGGAGACCCAAAAACATTCAGTACTTC	CASSQDPGRPKNIQYF
NA	TRBJ2-1	TRBD2	TRBV28	TGTGCCTTAAGGAGCCTAGCGGGGGCTTCCTCCTACAATGAGCAGTTCTTC	CALRSLAGASSYNEQFF
NA	TRBJ2-1	NA	TRBV12-3/TRBV12-4	TGTGCCAGCAGTTTACATGAGCATGAGCAGTTCTTC	CASSLHEHEQFF
NA	TRBJ2-7	NA	TRBV20-1	TGCAGTGCTAGAGCTGCCGGACTCGGAATGGCCTACGAGCAGTACTTC	CSARAAGLGMAYEQYF
few	TRBJ2-7	NA	TRBV28	TGTGCCAGCACACTAACCGGGACCTCCACCTACGAGCAGTACTTC	CASTLTGTSTYEQYF
NA	TRBJ2-7	NA	TRBV30	TGTGCCGGCCAGGGGAACTCCTACGAGCAGTACTTC	CAGQGNSYEQYF
NA	TRBJ2-7	NA	TRBV10-3	TGTGCCATCAGTGAGTCGGCCGGGACGTCGAGGGAGCAGTACTTC	CAISESAGTSREQYF
NA	TRBJ2-1	TRBD2	TRBV7-9	TGTGCCAGCAGCTTATTCAAACTAGCGGGATCTGGCAATGAGCAGTTCTTC	CASSLFKLAGSGNEQFF
NA	TRBJ2-5	TRBD2	TRBV12-5	TGTGCTAGTGGTTTGGTCCGGGAGGTGCAGTACTTC	CASGLVREVQYF
NA	TRBJ2-3	TRBD2	TRBV11-2	TGTGCCAGCAGCTTAGATCCTGTTAGCGGGGGGGCAACTAGCACAGATACGCAGTATTTT	CASSLDPVSGGATSTDTQYF
many	TRBJ1-5	NA	TRBV6-2/TRBV6-3	TGTGCCAGCAGAAGTGGGAATCAGCCCCAGCATTTT	CASRSGNQPQHF
NA	TRBJ1-5	NA	TRBV2	TGTGCCAGCAGTGATTGGGGGCAAGAAAACTACTTGAGTCAGCCCCAGCATTTT	CASSDWGQENYLSQPQHF
NA	TRBJ1-2	NA	TRBV6-5	TGTGCCAGCAGTTTGACAGGCTACGGTGGCTACACCTTC	CASSLTGYGGYTF
few	TRBJ1-5	NA	TRBV2	TGTGCCAGCAGTGAAGCGGAGCAGGGGTACCAGCCCCAGCATTTT	CASSEAEQGYQPQHF
NA	TRBJ2-7	NA	TRBV3-1	TGTGCCAGCAGCCAAGATATCGGGCCCCCCTACGAGCAGTACTTC	CASSQDIGPPYEQYF
NA	TRBJ2-5	NA	TRBV18	TGTGCCAGCTCACCGTCCCCAGGGGGAGGCCACAATGAGCAGTACTTC	CASSPSPGGGHNEQYF
NA	TRBJ1-1	TRBD1	TRBV2	TGTGCCAGCATGGGGACAGGCATGAACACTGAAGCTTTCTTT	CASMGTGMNTEAFF
NA	TRBJ2-5	NA	TRBV11-2	TGTGCCAGCAGCTTTCGTTTAGTCTTGACGGGAGAATCAGAGACCCAGTACTTC	CASSFRLVLTGESETQYF
few	TRBJ2-1	NA	TRBV12-3/TRBV12-4	TGTGCCAGCAGTGGGGTGGTCAGCCGGGATGAGCAGTTCTTC	CASSGVVSRDEQFF
NA	TRBJ2-7	NA	TRBV7-9	TGTGCCAGCAGTCACAGTGTTTACGAGCAGTACTTC	CASSHSVYEQYF
NA	TRBJ1-4	NA	TRBV20-1	TGCAGTGCTAGAGCCCCGGGACGGGGAAATGAAAAACTGTTTTTT	CSARAPGRGNEKLFF
NA	TRBJ2-5	NA	TRBV14	TGTGCCAGCAGCCCCCGCGGAACAGGGCCCCAAGAGACCCAGTACTTC	CASSPRGTGPQETQYF
NA	TRBJ2-1	NA	TRBV4-1	TGCGCCAGCAGCCAAGGGGTCGCCAGTGAGCAGTTCTTC	CASSQGVASEQFF
few	TRBJ1-4	NA	TRBV12-3/TRBV12-4	TGTGCCAGCAATGAAGGACTGGGGGAAAAACTGTTTTTT	CASNEGLGEKLFF
NA	TRBJ1-1	NA	TRBV7-3	TGTGCCAGCAGCTTAAAGGGAAACGGGGGTGGGCACACTGAAGCTTTCTTT	CASSLKGNGGGHTEAFF
NA	TRBJ2-1	TRBD2	TRBV6-5	TGTGCCAGCAGTTATAGACTAGCGGGAGACTATGGCAATGAGCAGTTCTTC	CASSYRLAGDYGNEQFF